The 19 T cell receptor beta chains listed next were all sequenced from one sample in a study of CD8 T cells in ankylosing spondylitis. One entry per CDR3 protein results from TCRdb running MiXCR on the 5' RACE reads. The sample consists of 150,000 to 200,000 distinct CDR3 sequences, approximately 18% of them appearing once. The sequencing input was blood, either unsorted or a sorted T cell fraction (not recorded which). The receptors here all came from a male donor under 30 with ankylosing spondylitis or in good health (not recorded which).

The chain joins TRBV20-1 to TRBJ2-3; 8 nucleotides match TRBD1. Germline CDR1 DFQATT, CDR2 SNEGSKA (reference sequence). This CDR3 is built from 13 residues. V lost 6 bases and J lost 5; bases outside the gene matches: 7. CDR3 residues: CSAPTGARDTQYF. CDR3 DNA sequence: TGCAGTGCCCCGACAGGGGCGAGAGATACGCAGTATTTT.

V is TRBV14 and J is TRBJ1-2, with D hard to call. Germline loops: CDR1 SGHDN, CDR2 FVKESK. The CDR3 runs 12 residues. Trimming stripped 1 base from V and 8 bases from J, with 8 bases between. CDR3 nucleotides: TGTGCCAGCAGCCAAGCCGTCGAGGGCTACACCTTC. As protein: CASSQAVEGYTF.

Ten or more counts support this clonotype. The V call is TRBV6-2 or TRBV6-3, the J call TRBJ2-5; TRBD1 matches at 9 bases. J gave up 2 bases and V 6 bases, and 4 bases lay outside the gene matches. The CDR3 has 14 amino acids. The V gene's germline CDR1 is MNHEY and CDR2 SVGEGT. DNA of the CDR3: TGTGCCAGCAGCGGACAGGGGACACAAGAGACCCAGTACTTC. Its protein is CASSGQGTQETQYF.

The sample holds many counts of this clonotype. The chain employs TRBV5-1 and TRBJ2-2; the D is unclear. Per germline, CDR1 SGHRS and CDR2 YFSETQ. The CDR3 consists of 11 residues. V shed 0 bases and J shed 10 bases, with 4 bases lying between them. CDR3 sequence: CASSLDKELFF. DNA of the CDR3: TGCGCCAGCAGCTTGGACAAGGAGCTGTTTTTT.

This clonotype showed up many times. The chain recombines TRBV20-1 with TRBJ2-3; perhaps TRBD2 as D (6 bases). This CDR3 has 13 amino acids. Per germline, CDR1 DFQATT and CDR2 SNEGSKA (reference sequence). Deletions cut 6 bases from V and 5 bases from J, with 15 bases between. DNA of the CDR3: TGCAGTGCCCTTGGAGGGGACGTAGATACGCAGTATTTT. Protein: CSALGGDVDTQYF.

This clonotype has at least ten counts. CDR3 DNA sequence: TGCAGCGTTGAAGATCGGGGCAGGGCTGACGGCTACACCTTC. Protein product: CSVEDRGRADGYTF. This rearrangement joins TRBV29-1 to TRBJ1-2; a possible D gene is TRBD1 (5 bases). The germline V and J ends were trimmed by 0 bases and 8 bases, with 16 bases remaining between them. From germline, CDR1 is SQVTM and CDR2 ANQGSEA. This CDR3 has 14 amino acids.

This clonotype was seen at least ten times. The chain uses TRBV12-3 or TRBV12-4 and TRBJ1-5, with D uncertain. Trimming stripped 0 bases from V and 1 base from J, with 4 bases between. The CDR3 extends over 14 amino acids. The CDR3 region is CASSLAGSNQPQHF. CDR3 nucleotide sequence: TGTGCCAGCAGTTTAGCCGGGAGCAATCAGCCCCAGCATTTT.

At least ten counts were recorded for this clonotype. The rearrangement joins TRBV18 to TRBJ2-1; 9 bases line up with TRBD1. CDR1 and CDR2 (germline): KGHSH, LQKENI. Trimming at V came to 3 bases and at J to 8 bases, leaving 8 bases not matched to a gene. The CDR3 spans 15 residues. CDR3 in DNA: TGTGCCAGCTCACCCGGACAGGGGTTGCTGGATGAGCAGTTCTTC. Amino acids: CASSPGQGLLDEQFF.

This clonotype came up many times. This rearrangement joins TRBV4-1 to TRBJ2-1; the D is unclear. Germline V gives CDR1 MGHRA, CDR2 YSYEKL. V was pared by 0 bases and J by 7 bases, with 19 bases between. The CDR3 length is 17 residues. The CDR3 DNA sequence: TGCGCCAGCAGCCAAGATGTGAGGCAAGGCACCAGTAATGAGCAGTTCTTC. This encodes CASSQDVRQGTSNEQFF.

Many counts were recorded for this clonotype. J is TRBJ2-7 and V is TRBV6-5; D unresolved. The CDR3 sequence is 15 residues long. Germline CDR1 is MNHEY and CDR2 is SVGAGI. Trimming removed 8 bases from V and 0 bases from J, with 17 bases in between. The CDR3 sequence: CASQTRLDSSYEQYF. The CDR3, as DNA: TGTGCCAGCCAAACCCGACTGGATAGCTCCTACGAGCAGTACTTC.

This clonotype was observed at least ten times. The CDR3 here is CATSRDGRTSIYNEQFF. The DNA of the CDR3 is TGTGCCACCAGCAGAGATGGAAGGACTAGCATCTACAATGAGCAGTTCTTC. The rearrangement uses TRBV15 and TRBJ2-1; 8 positions match TRBD2. Germline CDR1 LNHNV, CDR2 YYDKDF (reference sequence). Losses at the gene ends were 0 bases for V and 3 bases for J; bases not matched to a gene: 7. The CDR3 is 17 amino acids.

This chain links TRBV27 with TRBJ2-2, with D uncertain. CDR3 length: 14 residues. Germline CDR1 reads MNHEY; CDR2 reads SMNVEV (reference sequence). Trimming removed 2 bases at V and 3 bases at J, with 7 bases between. The CDR3 region is CASSLGWDTGELFF. CDR3 DNA sequence: TGTGCCAGCAGTTTAGGATGGGACACCGGGGAGCTGTTTTTT.

This clonotype appeared many times. The rearrangement links TRBV4-1 to TRBJ2-1; D is unclear. V lost 4 bases and J 4 bases, leaving 11 bases between the germline ends. CDR1 is MGHRA and CDR2 is YSYEKL in the germline V gene. The CDR3 covers 14 residues. The CDR3 DNA reads TGCGCCAGCAGCCGAGTCGGCGAATACAATGAGCAGTTCTTC. It translates to CASSRVGEYNEQFF.

This clonotype was counted at least ten times. V gene TRBV20-1 combines with J gene TRBJ2-5, with no clear D. CDR3 size: 12 residues. Germline loops: CDR1 DFQATT, CDR2 SNEGSKA (reference sequence). V was cut by 5 bases and J by 4 bases, with 11 bases left in between. The CDR3 DNA reads TGCAGTGCTCCTACAGACGTAGAGACCCAGTACTTC. Protein product: CSAPTDVETQYF.

Ten or more counts support this clonotype. The V gene is TRBV5-1, the J gene TRBJ2-1; 14 bases match TRBD2. V shed 5 bases and J 10 bases; nucleotides not matched to a gene: 23. Germline V gene lookup returns CDR1 SGHRS and CDR2 YFSETQ. The CDR3 is 20 amino acids. The CDR3 here is CASSSFPGLAGVTPNREQFF. DNA for the CDR3: TGCGCCAGCAGTTCCTTTCCGGGACTAGCGGGAGTAACTCCTAATCGCGAGCAGTTCTTC.

This clonotype was counted ten times or more. The rearrangement uses TRBV21-1 and TRBJ2-2; TRBD1, the table's D call, was not compared with the DNA. TRBV21-1 corresponds to a pseudogene. The CDR3 runs 15 residues. The CDR3 loop reads CASSKTGGKTGELFF. The CDR3 nucleotides read TGTGCCAGCAGCAAAACAGGGGGCAAAACCGGGGAGCTGTTTTTT.

This clonotype was detected ten times or more. This chain connects TRBV30 to TRBJ1-1; no reliable D call. The CDR3 contains 13 residues. The ends were cut back, 2 bases at V and 0 bases at J, with 7 bases in the middle. The germline V gene has CDR1 GTSNPN and CDR2 SVGIG (reference sequence). The CDR3 loop reads CAWSRGMNTEAFF. CDR3 DNA sequence: TGTGCCTGGAGTCGGGGTATGAACACTGAAGCTTTCTTT.

CDR3 nucleotides: TGCAGCGTTGAAGGGACAGGGCTGAATGAGCAGTTCTTC. Protein product: CSVEGTGLNEQFF. This chain joins TRBV29-1 and TRBJ2-1; 8 nucleotides agree with TRBD1. Germline trimming cut 1 base from V and 7 bases from J; bases unmatched to any gene: 3. In germline, CDR1 is SQVTM, CDR2 ANQGSEA. This CDR3 is 13 amino acids long.

In its sample, this clonotype was seen a few times. A much larger clone lies a single base off, so this may be a read error. The chain has TRBV6-6 and TRBJ2-2; D call uncertain. V gave up 5 bases and J gave up 1 base, with 2 bases separating them. The CDR3 spans 12 residues. From germline, CDR1 is MNHNY and CDR2 SVGAGI (reference sequence). The CDR3: CASSENTGELFF. The CDR3 DNA reads TGTGCCAGCAGTGAGAACACCGGGGAGCTGTTTTTT.